A selection of T cell receptor beta chains follows, all from one sample in a study of blood T cell repertoires in COVID-19. Measured with immunoSEQ multiplex PCR; TCRdb has only the in-frame clones, and not every one. The sample holds fewer than 150,000 clones; over 75% are singletons and the top ten take about 3.2%. Source material: peripheral blood. These receptor sequences come from a man between 50 and 59 years old with acute or convalescent COVID-19. Each CDR3 is given with its conserved first and last residue. The D gene is left open where the match is weak. Not all rows give a size; the values are once, few, many and, for expanded clones, a class.

>once|TRBV6-5|.|TRBJ1-4
CASARRGWNEKLFF
TGTGCCAGCGCACGACGAGGGTGGAATGAAAAACTGTTTTTT
>once|TRBV7-9|.|TRBJ2-1
CASSFGGRSYNEQFF
TGTGCCAGCAGCTTCGGCGGTCGATCCTACAATGAGCAGTTCTTC
>.|TRBV12-3/TRBV12-4|.|TRBJ2-7
CASSSDSSYEQYF
TGTGCCAGCAGTTCCGATAGCTCCTACGAGCAGTACTTC
>.|TRBV9|.|TRBJ2-7
CASSVGSGSEQYF
TGTGCCAGCAGCGTAGGGTCCGGGAGCGAGCAGTACTTC
>.|TRBV5-4|TRBD2|TRBJ2-3
CASSGGGTVSHPRDTQYF
TGTGCCAGCAGTGGGGGGGGGACCGTATCCCACCCCCGGGATACGCAGTATTTT
>.|TRBV5-1|.|TRBJ1-1
CASSTSGTPNTEAFF
TGCGCCAGCAGCACCTCCGGGACACCGAACACTGAAGCTTTCTTT
>.|TRBV5-1|.|TRBJ1-1
CASSADTEAFF
TGCGCCAGCAGCGCAGACACTGAAGCTTTCTTT
>.|TRBV28|TRBD1|TRBJ1-2
CASSRDRGLGYGYTF
TGTGCCAGCAGCCGCGACAGGGGTCTAGGCTATGGCTACACCTTC
>.|TRBV27|.|TRBJ1-3
CASSLSGEGNTIYF
TGTGCCAGCAGTTTATCAGGAGAGGGAAACACCATATATTTT
>.|TRBV2|TRBD2|TRBJ2-7
CASRGTSGFYSYEQYF
TGTGCCAGCAGGGGGACTAGCGGGTTTTACTCCTACGAGCAGTACTTC
>.|TRBV3-1/TRBV3-2|.|TRBJ1-1
CASSLRGGGEAFF
TGTGCCAGCAGTCTAAGGGGGGGAGGTGAAGCTTTCTTT
>.|TRBV19|TRBD1|TRBJ1-5
CASSFTGGGQPQHF
TGTGCCAGTAGTTTTACAGGGGGGGGACAGCCCCAGCATTTT
>few|TRBV19|.|TRBJ1-2
CASTLEGLFPDYGYTF
TGTGCCAGTACCTTAGAGGGACTATTCCCTGACTATGGCTACACCTTC
>.|TRBV5-1|.|TRBJ2-1
CASSTGSAGLYNEQFF
TGCGCCAGCAGCACCGGATCGGCAGGGTTGTACAATGAGCAGTTCTTC